What follows is one TCR beta chain and its context. Its antigen is unidentified. The data belong to a study of T cells in Graves' hyperthyroidism and ophthalmopathy. Across the whole study: Before any treatment, at initial diagnosis, peripheral blood was collected. Study-level results: Most thyroid clonotypes expanded above 0.001 appeared in blood too.

What was amplified from RNA transcripts were TCR beta CDR3 regions. First-round RT-PCR targeting the TCR CDR3 was performed with the HTBI primer set. One entry per CDR3 protein, called by TCRdb with MiXCR from the multiplex PCR reads. The sample holds approximately 640,000 distinct CDR3 sequences, 17% seen once. The CDR3 runs 16 residues. Trimming shortened V by 2 bases and J by 6 bases, and 20 bases separated the two germline ends. Germline CDR1 is KGHSH and CDR2 is LQKENI. This rearrangement joins TRBV18 to TRBJ2-7, with D possibly being TRBD1 or TRBD2 (5 bases each). The clonotype was recovered from a man between 45 and 60 years old with Graves' hyperthyroidism. The sample taken for sequencing was blood. The CDR3 reads CASSPIIGIGAAEQYF. The DNA for the CDR3 is TGTGCCAGCTCACCAATAATCGGGATCGGGGCAGCCGAGCAGTACTTC.